This T cell receptor beta chain comes out of a study of shared T cell receptors in the human thymus. Clones were read by immunoSEQ multiplex PCR, and TCRdb kept only the in-frame ones, dropping some. The repertoire holds more than 300,000 clones, with around 95% as singletons. Germline V gene lookup returns CDR1 WNHNN and CDR2 SYGVQD (reference sequence). The CDR3 spans 15 residues. Trimming took 10 bases from V and 0 from J, leaving 19 bases between them. This TCR was sampled from a human donor. This chain uses TRBV10-1 with TRBJ2-7; a possible D gene is TRBD1 (6 bases). Sequenced sample: thymocytes. CDR3: CATTGQLNFSYEQYF. DNA of the CDR3: TGCGCCACGACGGGACAACTCAATTTCTCCTACGAGCAGTACTTC.